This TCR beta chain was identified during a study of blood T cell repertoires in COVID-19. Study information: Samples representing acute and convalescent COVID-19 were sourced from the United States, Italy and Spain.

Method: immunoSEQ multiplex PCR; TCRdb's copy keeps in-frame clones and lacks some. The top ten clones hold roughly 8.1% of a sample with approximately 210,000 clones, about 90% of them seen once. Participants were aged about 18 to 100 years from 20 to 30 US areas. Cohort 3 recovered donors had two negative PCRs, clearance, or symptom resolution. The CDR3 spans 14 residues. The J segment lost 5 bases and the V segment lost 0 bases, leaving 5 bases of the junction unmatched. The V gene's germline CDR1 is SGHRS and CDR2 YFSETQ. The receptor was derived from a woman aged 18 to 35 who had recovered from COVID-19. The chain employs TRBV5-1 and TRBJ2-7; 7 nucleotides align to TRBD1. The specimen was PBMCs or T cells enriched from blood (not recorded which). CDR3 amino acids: CASSLAGQADEQYF. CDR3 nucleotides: TGCGCCAGCAGCTTGGCTGGACAGGCTGACGAGCAGTACTTC. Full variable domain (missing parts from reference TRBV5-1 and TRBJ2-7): KAGVTQTPRYLIKTRGQQVTLSCSPISGHRSVSWYQQTPGQGLQFLFEYFSETQRNKGNFPGRFSGRQFSNSRSEMNVSTLELGDSALYLCASSLAGQADEQYFGPGTRLTVT.